Detailed here is one T cell receptor (beta chain). Its specificity is not known. Clones were read by immunoSEQ multiplex PCR, and TCRdb kept only the in-frame ones, dropping some. The sample lists about 60,000 clones; roughly 80% were seen once. This sample is part of a study of vaccination effects on CD4 cells after COVID-19. ViraFEST used viral peptide pools to expand antigen-specific CD4+ T cells before sequencing. Isolating CD4+ T cells followed about 11 days of culture. Two doses of BNT162b2 or mRNA-1273 vaccine were administered to participants. Half the medium was replaced with IL-2 medium on days 3 and 7. Unmatched junction bases numbered 6, after V lost 5 bases and J lost 0 bases. The CDR3 length is 16 residues. Germline values: CDR1 LNHDA, CDR2 SQIVND (reference sequence).

The chain joins TRBV19 to TRBJ2-2; 7 bases match TRBD2. The TCR was taken from a human donor who received a COVID-19 vaccine. This material consisted of CD4+ T cells from PBMCs cultured with HCoV-OC43 spike peptides, taken after COVID-19 vaccination. Subset meaning: HCoV-OC43 spike overlapping peptide pool stimulation. CDR3 sequence reads: CASSGSRGANTGELFF. The CDR3 DNA is TGTGCCAGTAGTGGCTCCCGGGGGGCGAACACCGGGGAGCTGTTTTTT.